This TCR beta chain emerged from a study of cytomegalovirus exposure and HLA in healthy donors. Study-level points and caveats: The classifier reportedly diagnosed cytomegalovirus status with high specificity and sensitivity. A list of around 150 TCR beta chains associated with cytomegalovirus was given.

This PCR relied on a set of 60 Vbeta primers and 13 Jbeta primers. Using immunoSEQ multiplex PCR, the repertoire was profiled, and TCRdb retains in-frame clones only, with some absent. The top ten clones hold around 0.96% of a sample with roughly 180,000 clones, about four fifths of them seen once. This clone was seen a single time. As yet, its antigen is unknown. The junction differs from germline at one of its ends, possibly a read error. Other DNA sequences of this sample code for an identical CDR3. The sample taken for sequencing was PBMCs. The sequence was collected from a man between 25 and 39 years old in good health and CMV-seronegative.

CDR3 protein: CASSSRTSGGPSYEQYF. The CDR3 region has the DNA TGTGCCAGCAGCTCAAGGACTAGCGGGGGGCCTTCCTACGAGCAGTACTTT. The gene calls are TRBV5-4 and TRBJ2-7; 14 bases are shared with TRBD2. The CDR3 is made up of 17 amino acids. CDR1 is SGHNT, CDR2 YYREEE, per germline (reference sequence).